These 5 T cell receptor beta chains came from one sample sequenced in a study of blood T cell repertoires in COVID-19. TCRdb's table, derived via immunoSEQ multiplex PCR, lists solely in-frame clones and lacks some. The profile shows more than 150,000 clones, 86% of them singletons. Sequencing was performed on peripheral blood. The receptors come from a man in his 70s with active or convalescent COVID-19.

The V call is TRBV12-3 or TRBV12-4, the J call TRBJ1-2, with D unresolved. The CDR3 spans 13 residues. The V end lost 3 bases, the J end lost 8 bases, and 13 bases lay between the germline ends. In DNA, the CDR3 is TGTGCCAGCAGTTTGCGGGCAGGCCGGGGCTACACCTTC. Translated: CASSLRAGRGYTF.

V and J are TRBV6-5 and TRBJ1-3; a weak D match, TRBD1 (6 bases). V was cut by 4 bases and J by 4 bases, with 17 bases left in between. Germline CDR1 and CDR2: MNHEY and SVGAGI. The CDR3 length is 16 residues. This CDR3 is CASSSVSTGQGNTIYF. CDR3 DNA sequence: TGTGCCAGCAGTTCCGTTAGCACAGGGCAAGGAAACACCATATATTTT.

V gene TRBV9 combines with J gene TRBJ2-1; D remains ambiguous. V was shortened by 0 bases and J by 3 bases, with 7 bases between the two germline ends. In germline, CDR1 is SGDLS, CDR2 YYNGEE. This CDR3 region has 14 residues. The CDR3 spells CASSVGGNYNEQFF. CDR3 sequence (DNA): TGTGCCAGCAGCGTAGGAGGCAACTACAATGAGCAGTTCTTC.

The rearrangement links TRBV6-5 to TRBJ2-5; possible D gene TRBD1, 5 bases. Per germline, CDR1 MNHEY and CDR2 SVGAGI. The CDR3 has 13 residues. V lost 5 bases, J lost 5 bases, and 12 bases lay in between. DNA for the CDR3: TGTGCCAGCAGTCGGACAATTCGGGAGACCCAGTACTTC. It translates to CASSRTIRETQYF.

The CDR3 bases are TGTGCCAGCAGCCTAGACTTCCCGGGCTACACCTTC. Translation: CASSLDFPGYTF. The chain uses TRBV7-9 and TRBJ1-2; D call uncertain. Trimming shortened V by 5 bases and J by 8 bases, and 12 bases separated the two germline ends. Germline V gene sequence: CDR1 SEHNR, CDR2 FQNEAQ (reference sequence). CDR3 length: 12 amino acids.